These T cell receptor beta chains were read from a single sample in a study of technical replicates of blood from four donors. TCRdb's copy holds only in-frame clones and misses some; the assay was immunoSEQ multiplex PCR. The profile covers 45,000 to 60,000 clones, with over 85% appearing a single time and over 2.5% taken by the ten largest. The specimen sequenced was PBMCs. Receptor source: a human donor in good health. Some clones in this sample may be carry-over from other donors' samples. The CDR3 runs from the conserved cysteine through the conserved F or W. Each record gives: D gene, V gene, clone size, J gene, CDR3 protein, CDR3 DNA. D genes are given only for firm matches. Size values are once, few and many counts, or a class for expanded clones, and some rows have none.

d_gene: .; v_gene: TRBV5-1; abundance: .; j_gene: TRBJ1-2; CDR3aa: CASSPGYSTAYGYTF; CDR3nt: TGCGCCAGCAGCCCTGGGTACTCGACAGCGTATGGCTACACCTTC
d_gene: .; v_gene: TRBV6-1; abundance: .; j_gene: TRBJ2-1; CDR3aa: CASTGTLRQFF; CDR3nt: TGTGCCAGCACCGGGACTCTCCGACAGTTCTTC
d_gene: .; v_gene: TRBV4-1; abundance: .; j_gene: TRBJ2-3; CDR3aa: CASSHPEGGGDPDTQYF; CDR3nt: TGCGCCAGCAGCCACCCGGAAGGAGGAGGGGACCCAGATACGCAGTATTTT
d_gene: TRBD1; v_gene: TRBV5-5; abundance: .; j_gene: TRBJ1-2; CDR3aa: CASSQTGTYGYTF; CDR3nt: TGTGCCAGCAGCCAGACAGGGACCTATGGCTACACCTTC
d_gene: TRBD1; v_gene: TRBV5-1; abundance: .; j_gene: TRBJ2-7; CDR3aa: CASSLDSGGAYEQYF; CDR3nt: TGCGCCAGCAGCCTGGACTCAGGGGGTGCCTACGAGCAGTACTTC
d_gene: TRBD2; v_gene: TRBV10-3; abundance: once; j_gene: TRBJ2-5; CDR3aa: CAISEPLGLGGGSLETQYF; CDR3nt: TGTGCCATCAGTGAACCCCTTGGACTAGGCGGCGGGAGTCTTGAGACCCAGTACTTC
d_gene: TRBD1; v_gene: TRBV5-1; abundance: .; j_gene: TRBJ2-6; CDR3aa: CASSAGTGPLVESSGANVLTF; CDR3nt: TGCGCCAGCAGCGCCGGGACAGGACCTCTAGTAGAATCATCTGGGGCCAACGTCCTGACTTTC
d_gene: TRBD1; v_gene: TRBV6-5; abundance: .; j_gene: TRBJ1-2; CDR3aa: CASSPRQGAHYGYTF; CDR3nt: TGTGCCAGCAGTCCCCGACAGGGGGCGCATTATGGCTACACCTTC
d_gene: .; v_gene: TRBV7-9; abundance: .; j_gene: TRBJ2-2; CDR3aa: CASSRLSGNTGELFF; CDR3nt: TGTGCCAGCAGCCGACTCTCGGGGAACACCGGGGAGCTGTTTTTT
d_gene: TRBD1; v_gene: TRBV2; abundance: .; j_gene: TRBJ1-5; CDR3aa: CASRGQSGSNQPQHF; CDR3nt: TGTGCCAGCAGGGGACAGTCTGGGAGCAATCAGCCCCAGCATTTT
d_gene: .; v_gene: TRBV27; abundance: .; j_gene: TRBJ1-1; CDR3aa: CASSLTGGGTEAFF; CDR3nt: TGTGCCAGCAGTCTGACGGGGGGAGGCACTGAAGCTTTCTTT
d_gene: .; v_gene: TRBV27; abundance: .; j_gene: TRBJ1-1; CDR3aa: CASRQMNTEAFF; CDR3nt: TGTGCCAGCCGACAGATGAACACTGAAGCTTTCTTT
d_gene: TRBD1; v_gene: TRBV27; abundance: .; j_gene: TRBJ1-6; CDR3aa: CASSSPTGSYNSPLHF; CDR3nt: TGTGCCAGCAGTTCACCGACAGGGTCCTATAATTCACCCCTCCACTTT
d_gene: .; v_gene: TRBV19; abundance: .; j_gene: TRBJ2-1; CDR3aa: CASSIGGNLYNEQFF; CDR3nt: TGTGCCAGTAGTATAGGAGGGAACCTCTACAATGAGCAGTTCTTC
d_gene: TRBD1; v_gene: TRBV2; abundance: .; j_gene: TRBJ1-4; CDR3aa: CASSVGQINEKLFF; CDR3nt: TGTGCCAGCAGCGTGGGACAGATTAATGAAAAACTGTTTTTT
d_gene: .; v_gene: TRBV27; abundance: .; j_gene: TRBJ2-1; CDR3aa: CASSLARNEQFF; CDR3nt: TGTGCCAGCAGTTTAGCTCGGAATGAGCAGTTCTTC
d_gene: .; v_gene: TRBV4-2; abundance: once; j_gene: TRBJ2-7; CDR3aa: CASSQPRGGHEQYF; CDR3nt: TGTGCCAGCAGCCAACCCCGTGGGGGCCACGAGCAGTACTTC
d_gene: .; v_gene: TRBV18; abundance: .; j_gene: TRBJ1-5; CDR3aa: CASSPSDSAPQHF; CDR3nt: TGTGCCAGCTCACCCTCCGACTCGGCGCCCCAGCATTTT
d_gene: .; v_gene: TRBV2; abundance: .; j_gene: TRBJ2-7; CDR3aa: CASNKGGALDEQYF; CDR3nt: TGTGCCAGCAACAAAGGGGGGGCCCTCGACGAGCAGTACTTC
d_gene: TRBD2; v_gene: TRBV6-6; abundance: .; j_gene: TRBJ2-7; CDR3aa: CASSRSGTRYEQYF; CDR3nt: TGTGCCAGCAGTAGATCCGGGACTAGGTACGAGCAGTACTTC
d_gene: TRBD1; v_gene: TRBV6-5; abundance: .; j_gene: TRBJ1-4; CDR3aa: CASRDRASNEKLFF; CDR3nt: TGTGCCAGCAGAGACAGGGCTTCTAATGAAAAACTGTTTTTT
d_gene: .; v_gene: TRBV4-3; abundance: .; j_gene: TRBJ2-1; CDR3aa: CASSQTRVAYNEQFF; CDR3nt: TGCGCCAGCAGCCAGACCAGGGTGGCCTACAATGAGCAGTTCTTC
d_gene: .; v_gene: TRBV30; abundance: .; j_gene: TRBJ1-6; CDR3aa: CAWRAGGPLHF; CDR3nt: TGTGCCTGGAGGGCGGGGGGACCCCTCCACTTT
d_gene: TRBD1; v_gene: TRBV4-3; abundance: .; j_gene: TRBJ1-2; CDR3aa: CASSGTGLNYGYTF; CDR3nt: TGCGCCAGCAGCGGGACAGGGCTTAACTATGGCTACACCTTC
d_gene: TRBD1; v_gene: TRBV7-2; abundance: .; j_gene: TRBJ1-1; CDR3aa: CASSSQDRVKNTEAFF; CDR3nt: TGTGCCAGCAGCTCACAGGACAGGGTGAAGAACACTGAAGCTTTCTTT
d_gene: TRBD2; v_gene: TRBV7-2; abundance: .; j_gene: TRBJ2-7; CDR3aa: CASSFGLAGPNEQYF; CDR3nt: TGTGCCAGCAGCTTCGGACTAGCGGGGCCTAACGAGCAGTACTTC